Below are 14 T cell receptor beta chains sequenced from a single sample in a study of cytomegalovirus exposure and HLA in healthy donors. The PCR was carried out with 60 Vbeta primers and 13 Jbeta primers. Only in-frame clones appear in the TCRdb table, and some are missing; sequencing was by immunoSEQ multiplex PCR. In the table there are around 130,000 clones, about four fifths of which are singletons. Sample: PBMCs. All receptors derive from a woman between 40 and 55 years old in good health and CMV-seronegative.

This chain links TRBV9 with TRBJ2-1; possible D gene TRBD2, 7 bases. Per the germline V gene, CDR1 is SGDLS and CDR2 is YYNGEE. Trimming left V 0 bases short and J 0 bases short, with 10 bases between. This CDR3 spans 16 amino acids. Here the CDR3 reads CASSVEGGRSYNEQFF. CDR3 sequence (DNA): TGTGCCAGCAGCGTAGAGGGGGGGCGCTCCTACAATGAGCAGTTCTTC.

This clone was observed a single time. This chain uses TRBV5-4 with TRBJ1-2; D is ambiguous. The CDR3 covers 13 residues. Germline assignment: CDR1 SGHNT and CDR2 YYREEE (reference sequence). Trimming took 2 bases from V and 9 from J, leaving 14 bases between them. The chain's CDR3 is CASSFLAGGRYTF. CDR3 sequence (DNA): TGTGCCAGCAGCTTCTTGGCAGGCGGGCGCTACACCTTC.

The CDR3 is CASSTGQFYGYTF. Written as DNA, the CDR3 is TGTGCCAGCAGCACGGGACAATTCTACGGCTACACCTTC. The V gene is TRBV5-6, the J gene TRBJ1-2, with D tentatively TRBD1 (6 bases). The V end lost 4 bases, the J end lost 8 bases, and 15 bases lay between the germline ends. CDR3 length: 13 amino acids. The germline CDR1 and CDR2 sequences are SGHDT and YYEEEE.

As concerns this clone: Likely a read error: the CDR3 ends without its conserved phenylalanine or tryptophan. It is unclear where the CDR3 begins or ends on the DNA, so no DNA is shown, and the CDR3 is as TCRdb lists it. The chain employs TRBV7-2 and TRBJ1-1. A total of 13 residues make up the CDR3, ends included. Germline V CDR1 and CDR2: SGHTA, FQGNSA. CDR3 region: CASSLGPGAPQIP.

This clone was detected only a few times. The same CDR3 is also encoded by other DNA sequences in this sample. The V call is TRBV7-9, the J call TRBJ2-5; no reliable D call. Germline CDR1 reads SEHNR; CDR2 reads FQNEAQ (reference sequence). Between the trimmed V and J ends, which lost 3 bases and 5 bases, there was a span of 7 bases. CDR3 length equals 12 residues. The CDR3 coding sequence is TGTGCCAGCAGCTTTGGGCAGGAGACCCAGTACTTC. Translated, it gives CASSFGQETQYF.

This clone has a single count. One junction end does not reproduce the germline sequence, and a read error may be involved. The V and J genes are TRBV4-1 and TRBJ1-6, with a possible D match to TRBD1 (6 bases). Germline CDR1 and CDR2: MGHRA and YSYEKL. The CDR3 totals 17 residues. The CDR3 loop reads CASRQVGAGSYNSPLHF. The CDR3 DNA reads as TGCGCCAGCCGCCAAGTGGGGGCTGGGTCCTATAATTCACCCCTCCACTTT.

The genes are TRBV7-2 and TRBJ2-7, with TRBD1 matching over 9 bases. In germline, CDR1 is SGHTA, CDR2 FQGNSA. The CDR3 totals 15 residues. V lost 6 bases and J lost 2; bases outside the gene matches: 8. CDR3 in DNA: TGTGCCAGCAGTTGGATAGGGACAGGGACCTACGAGCAGTACTTC. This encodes CASSWIGTGTYEQYF.

The CDR3 coding sequence is TGTGCCAGCAGTGAATGGGCCGGTCTTGGCTACACCTTC. Its protein is CASSEWAGLGYTF. The chain is built from TRBV2 and TRBJ1-2; D is unclear. CDR1 SNHLY and CDR2 FYNNEI come from the germline V gene. V was cut by 2 bases and J by 7 bases, with 11 bases left in between. CDR3 length: 13 residues.

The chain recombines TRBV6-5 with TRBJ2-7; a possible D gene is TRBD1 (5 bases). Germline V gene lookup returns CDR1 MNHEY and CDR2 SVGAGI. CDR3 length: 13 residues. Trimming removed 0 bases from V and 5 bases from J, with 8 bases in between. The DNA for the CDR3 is TGTGCCAGCAGTTACTCCAGGGTACACGAGCAGTACTTC. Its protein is CASSYSRVHEQYF.

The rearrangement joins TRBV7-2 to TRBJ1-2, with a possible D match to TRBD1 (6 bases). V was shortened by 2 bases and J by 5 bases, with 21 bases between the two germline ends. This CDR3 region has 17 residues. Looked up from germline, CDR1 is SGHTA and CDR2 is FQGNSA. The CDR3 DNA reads TGTGCCAGCAGCTTATCGGGGGGCGCAAATGCTTGGTATGGCTACACCTTC. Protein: CASSLSGGANAWYGYTF. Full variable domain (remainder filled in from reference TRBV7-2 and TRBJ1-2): GAGVSQSPSNKVTEKGKDVELRCDPISGHTALYWYRQSLGQGLEFLIYFQGNSAPDKSGLPSDRFSAERTGGSVSTLTIQRTQQEDSAVYLCASSLSGGANAWYGYTFGSGTRLTVV.

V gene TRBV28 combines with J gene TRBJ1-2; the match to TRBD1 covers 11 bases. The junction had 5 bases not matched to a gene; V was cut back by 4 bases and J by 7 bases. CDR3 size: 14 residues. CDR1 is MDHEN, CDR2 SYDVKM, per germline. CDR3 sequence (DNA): TGTGCCAGCAGTTCCCCGGGACAGGGGGGTGGCTACACCTTC. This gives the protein CASSSPGQGGGYTF.

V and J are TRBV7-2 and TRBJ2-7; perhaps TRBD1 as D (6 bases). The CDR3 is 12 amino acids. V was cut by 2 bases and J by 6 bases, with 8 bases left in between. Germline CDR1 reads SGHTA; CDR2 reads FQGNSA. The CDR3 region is CASSLNRAEQYF. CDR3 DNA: TGTGCCAGCAGCTTAAACAGGGCCGAGCAGTACTTC.

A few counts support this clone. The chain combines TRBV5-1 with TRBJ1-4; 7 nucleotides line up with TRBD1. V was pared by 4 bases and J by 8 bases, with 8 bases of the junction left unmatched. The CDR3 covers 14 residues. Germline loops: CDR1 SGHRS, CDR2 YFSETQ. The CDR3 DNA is TGCGCCAGCAGCCGGGGCAGGGGGGACGAAAAACTGTTTTTT. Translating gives CASSRGRGDEKLFF.

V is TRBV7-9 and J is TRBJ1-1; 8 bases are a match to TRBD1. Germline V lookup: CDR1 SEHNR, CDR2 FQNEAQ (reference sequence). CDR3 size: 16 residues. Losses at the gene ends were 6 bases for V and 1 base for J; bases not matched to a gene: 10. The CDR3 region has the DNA TGTGCCAGCAGGGGGGGGGCAGGGGGCCCGAACACTGAAGCTTTCTTT. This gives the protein CASRGGAGGPNTEAFF.